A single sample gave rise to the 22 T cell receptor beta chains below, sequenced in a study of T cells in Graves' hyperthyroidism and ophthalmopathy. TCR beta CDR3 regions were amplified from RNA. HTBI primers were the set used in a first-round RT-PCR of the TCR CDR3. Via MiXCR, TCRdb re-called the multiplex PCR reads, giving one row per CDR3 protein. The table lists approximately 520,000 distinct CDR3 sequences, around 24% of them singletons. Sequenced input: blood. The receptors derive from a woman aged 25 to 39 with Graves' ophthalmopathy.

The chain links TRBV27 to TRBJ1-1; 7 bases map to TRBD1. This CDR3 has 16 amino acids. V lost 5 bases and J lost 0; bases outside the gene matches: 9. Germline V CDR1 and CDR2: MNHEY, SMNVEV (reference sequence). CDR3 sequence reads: CASSPRRTGVNTEAFF. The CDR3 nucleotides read TGTGCCAGCAGTCCCCGACGGACAGGCGTGAACACTGAAGCTTTCTTT.

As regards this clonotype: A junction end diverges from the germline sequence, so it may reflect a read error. The CDR3 DNA follows: TGTGCCAGCAGTTTAGTGGGACTGGGTGTTCAGCCTCAGCATTTT. This gives the protein CASSLVGLGVQPQHF. The V gene is TRBV12-3 or TRBV12-4, the J gene TRBJ1-5, with D possibly being TRBD1 (5 bases). The CDR3 is made up of 15 amino acids.

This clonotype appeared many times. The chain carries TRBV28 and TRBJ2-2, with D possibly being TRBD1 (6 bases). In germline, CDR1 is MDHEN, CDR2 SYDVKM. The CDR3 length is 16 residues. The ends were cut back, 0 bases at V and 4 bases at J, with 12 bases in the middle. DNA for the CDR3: TGTGCCAGCAGTTTATGGCAGGGGTCGGGCACCGGGGAGCTGTTTTTT. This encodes CASSLWQGSGTGELFF.

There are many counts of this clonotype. The CDR3 here is CASSEYSGYGYTF. The CDR3 nucleotides read TGTGCCAGCAGTGAATACTCGGGGTATGGCTACACCTTC. The chain is built from TRBV25-1 and TRBJ1-2; D is uncertain. The CDR3 covers 13 residues. CDR1 is MGHDK and CDR2 is SYGVNS in the germline V gene. Trimming stripped 0 bases from V and 5 bases from J, with 7 bases between.

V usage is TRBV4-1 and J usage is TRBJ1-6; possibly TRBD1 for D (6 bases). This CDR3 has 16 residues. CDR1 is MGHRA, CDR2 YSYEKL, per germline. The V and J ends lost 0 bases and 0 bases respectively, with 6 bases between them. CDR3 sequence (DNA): TGCGCCAGCAGCCAAGACAGGGGCTCCTATAATTCACCCCTCCACTTT. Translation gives CASSQDRGSYNSPLHF.

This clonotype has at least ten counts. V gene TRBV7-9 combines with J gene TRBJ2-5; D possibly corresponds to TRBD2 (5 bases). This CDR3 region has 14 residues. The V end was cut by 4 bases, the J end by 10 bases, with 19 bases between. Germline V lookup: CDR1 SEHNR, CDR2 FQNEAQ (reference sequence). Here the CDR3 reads CASSSSTDLRVQYF. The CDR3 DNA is TGTGCCAGCAGCTCCTCCACGGACTTGAGAGTCCAGTACTTC.

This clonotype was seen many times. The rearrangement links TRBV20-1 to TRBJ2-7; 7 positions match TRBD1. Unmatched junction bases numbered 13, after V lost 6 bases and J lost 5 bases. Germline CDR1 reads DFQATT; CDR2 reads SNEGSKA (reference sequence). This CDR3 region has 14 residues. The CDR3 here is CSATGQTRIDEQYF. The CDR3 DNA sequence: TGCAGTGCAACGGGACAGACGAGAATTGACGAGCAGTACTTC.

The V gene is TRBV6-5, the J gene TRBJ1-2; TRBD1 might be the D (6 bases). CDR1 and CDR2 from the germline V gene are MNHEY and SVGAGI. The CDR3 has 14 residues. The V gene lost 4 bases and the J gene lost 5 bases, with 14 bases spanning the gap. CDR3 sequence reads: CASSSPGTRYGYTF. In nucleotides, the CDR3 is TGTGCCAGCAGTTCCCCCGGGACACGATATGGCTACACCTTC.

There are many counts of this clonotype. The CDR3 nucleotides read TGCAGTGCTAGGGGGGACAGAAGCGTTTACGAGCAGTACTTC. Its translation: CSARGDRSVYEQYF. V usage is TRBV20-1 and J usage is TRBJ2-7; 7 bases align to TRBD1. The V gene's germline CDR1 is DFQATT and CDR2 SNEGSKA (reference sequence). V was clipped by 3 bases and J by 4 bases; unmatched bases: 9. This CDR3 spans 14 amino acids.

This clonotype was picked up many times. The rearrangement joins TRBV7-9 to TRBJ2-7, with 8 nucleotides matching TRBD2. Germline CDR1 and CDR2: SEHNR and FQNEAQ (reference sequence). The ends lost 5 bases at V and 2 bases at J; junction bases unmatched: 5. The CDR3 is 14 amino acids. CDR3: CASSTPGGAYEQYF. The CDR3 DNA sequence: TGTGCCAGCAGCACCCCCGGGGGGGCCTACGAGCAGTACTTC.

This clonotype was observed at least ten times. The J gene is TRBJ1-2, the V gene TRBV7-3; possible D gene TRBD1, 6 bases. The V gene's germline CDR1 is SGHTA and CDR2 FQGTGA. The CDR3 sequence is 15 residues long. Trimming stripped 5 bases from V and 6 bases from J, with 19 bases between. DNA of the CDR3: TGTGCCAGCAGCCTAAGAGCAGGGGAAGTAGATGGCTACACCTTC. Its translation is CASSLRAGEVDGYTF.

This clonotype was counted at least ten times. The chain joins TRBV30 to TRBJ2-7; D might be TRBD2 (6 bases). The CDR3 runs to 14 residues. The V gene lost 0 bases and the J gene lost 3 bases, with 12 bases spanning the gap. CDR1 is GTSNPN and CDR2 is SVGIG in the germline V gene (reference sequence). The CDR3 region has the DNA TGTGCCTGGAGTGTCAGCACCGGGGGCTACGAGCAGTACTTC. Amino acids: CAWSVSTGGYEQYF.

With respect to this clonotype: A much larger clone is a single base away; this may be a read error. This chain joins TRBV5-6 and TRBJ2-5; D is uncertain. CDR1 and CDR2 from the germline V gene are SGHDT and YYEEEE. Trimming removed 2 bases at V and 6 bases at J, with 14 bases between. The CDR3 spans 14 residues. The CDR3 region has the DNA TGTGCCAGCAGCTTTTATCTAGTGGGGAAGACCCAGTACTTC. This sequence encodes CASSFYLVGKTQYF.

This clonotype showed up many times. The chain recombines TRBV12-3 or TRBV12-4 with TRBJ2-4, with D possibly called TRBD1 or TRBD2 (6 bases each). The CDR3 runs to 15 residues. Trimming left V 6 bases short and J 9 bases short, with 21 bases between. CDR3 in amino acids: CASSTTTGGRSIQYF. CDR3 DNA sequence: TGTGCCAGCAGCACTACTACCGGGGGCCGGAGCATTCAGTACTTC.

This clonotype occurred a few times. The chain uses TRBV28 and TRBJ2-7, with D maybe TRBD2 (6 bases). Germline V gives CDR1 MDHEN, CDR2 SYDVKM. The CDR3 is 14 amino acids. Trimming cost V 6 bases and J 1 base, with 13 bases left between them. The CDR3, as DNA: TGTGCCAGCAGAACGGACCGGGGGTCCTACGAGCAGTACTTC. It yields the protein CASRTDRGSYEQYF.

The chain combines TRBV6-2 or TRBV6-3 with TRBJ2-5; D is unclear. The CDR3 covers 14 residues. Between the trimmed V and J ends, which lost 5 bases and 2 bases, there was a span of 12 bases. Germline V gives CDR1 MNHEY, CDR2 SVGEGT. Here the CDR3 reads CASSGWARQETQYF. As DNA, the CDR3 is TGTGCCAGCAGTGGCTGGGCTAGGCAAGAGACCCAGTACTTC.

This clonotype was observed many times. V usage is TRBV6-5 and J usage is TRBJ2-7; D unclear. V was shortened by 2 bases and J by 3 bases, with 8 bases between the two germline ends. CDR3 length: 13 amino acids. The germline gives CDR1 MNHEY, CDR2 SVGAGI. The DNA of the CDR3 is TGTGCCAGCAGTTACGGGTCGATCTACGAGCAGTACTTC. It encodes CASSYGSIYEQYF.

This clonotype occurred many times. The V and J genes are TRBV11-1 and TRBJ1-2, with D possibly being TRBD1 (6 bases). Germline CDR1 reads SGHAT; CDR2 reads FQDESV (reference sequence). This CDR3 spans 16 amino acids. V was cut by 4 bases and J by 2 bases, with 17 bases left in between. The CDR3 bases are TGTGCCAGCAGCTCCAGTAGATACAGGGAGAACTATGGCTACACCTTC. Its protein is CASSSSRYRENYGYTF.

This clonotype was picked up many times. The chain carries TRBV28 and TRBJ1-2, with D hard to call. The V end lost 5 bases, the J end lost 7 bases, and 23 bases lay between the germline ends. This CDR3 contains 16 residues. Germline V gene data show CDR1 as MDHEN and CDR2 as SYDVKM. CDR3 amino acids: CASSPTRMGAEGGYTF. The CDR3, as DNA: TGTGCCAGCAGTCCCACCCGGATGGGAGCGGAGGGTGGCTACACCTTC.

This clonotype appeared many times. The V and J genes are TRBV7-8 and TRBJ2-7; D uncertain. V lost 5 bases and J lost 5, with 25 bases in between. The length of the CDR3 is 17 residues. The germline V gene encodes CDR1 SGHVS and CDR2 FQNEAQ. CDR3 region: CASSPIPPPTESNEQYF. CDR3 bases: TGTGCCAGCAGCCCAATCCCGCCCCCCACAGAGAGCAACGAGCAGTACTTC.

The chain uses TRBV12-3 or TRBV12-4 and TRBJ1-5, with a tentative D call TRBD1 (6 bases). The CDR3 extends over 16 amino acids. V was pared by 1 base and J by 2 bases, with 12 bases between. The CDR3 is CASSLGGLGGNQPQHF. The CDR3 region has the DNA TGTGCCAGCAGTTTAGGGGGGCTGGGGGGCAATCAGCCCCAGCATTTT.

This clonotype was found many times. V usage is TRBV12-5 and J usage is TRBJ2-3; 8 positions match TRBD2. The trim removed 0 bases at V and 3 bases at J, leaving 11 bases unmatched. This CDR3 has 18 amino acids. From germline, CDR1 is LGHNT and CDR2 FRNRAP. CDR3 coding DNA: TGTGCTAGTGGTTTGGTCACACTGGCAAGCGGGGGAACAGATACGCAGTATTTT. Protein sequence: CASGLVTLASGGTDTQYF. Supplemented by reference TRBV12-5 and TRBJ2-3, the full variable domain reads DARVTQTPRHKVTEMGQEVTMRCQPILGHNTVFWYRQTMMQGLELLAYFRNRAPLDDSGMPKDRFSAEMPDATLATLKIQPSEPRDSAVYFCASGLVTLASGGTDTQYFGPGTRLTVL.